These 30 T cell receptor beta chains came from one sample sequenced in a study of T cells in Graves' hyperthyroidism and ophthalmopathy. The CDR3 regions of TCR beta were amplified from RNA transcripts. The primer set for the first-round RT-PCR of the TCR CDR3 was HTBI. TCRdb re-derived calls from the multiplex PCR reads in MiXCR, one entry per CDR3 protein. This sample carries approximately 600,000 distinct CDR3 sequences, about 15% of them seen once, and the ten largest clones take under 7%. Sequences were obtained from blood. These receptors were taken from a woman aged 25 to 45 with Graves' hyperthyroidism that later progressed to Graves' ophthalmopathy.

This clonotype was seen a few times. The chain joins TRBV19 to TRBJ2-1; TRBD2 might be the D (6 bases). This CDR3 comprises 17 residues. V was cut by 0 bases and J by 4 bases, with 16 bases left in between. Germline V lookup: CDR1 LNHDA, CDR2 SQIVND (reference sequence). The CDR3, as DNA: TGTGCCAGTAGTATAGAGGGTAGCGGAGGGGTATACAATGAGCAGTTCTTC. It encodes CASSIEGSGGVYNEQFF.

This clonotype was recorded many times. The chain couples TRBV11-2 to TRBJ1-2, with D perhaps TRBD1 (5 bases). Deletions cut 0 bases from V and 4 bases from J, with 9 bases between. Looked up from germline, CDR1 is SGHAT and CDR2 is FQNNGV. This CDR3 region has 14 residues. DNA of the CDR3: TGTGCCAGCAGCTTAGACGGGGCTGGCTATGGCTACACCTTC. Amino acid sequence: CASSLDGAGYGYTF.

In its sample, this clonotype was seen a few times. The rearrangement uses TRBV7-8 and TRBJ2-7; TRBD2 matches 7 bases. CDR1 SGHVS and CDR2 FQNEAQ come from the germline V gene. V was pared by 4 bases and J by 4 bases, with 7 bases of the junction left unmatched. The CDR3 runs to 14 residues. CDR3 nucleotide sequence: TGTGCCAGCAGCTCCTACTCCGGGAGGTACGAGCAGTACTTC. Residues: CASSSYSGRYEQYF.

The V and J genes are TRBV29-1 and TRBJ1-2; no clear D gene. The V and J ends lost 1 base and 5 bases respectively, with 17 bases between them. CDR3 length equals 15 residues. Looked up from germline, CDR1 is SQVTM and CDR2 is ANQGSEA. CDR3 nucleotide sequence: TGCAGCGTTGAAGGGGAAACCACAGCGACTTATGGCTACACCTTC. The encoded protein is CSVEGETTATYGYTF.

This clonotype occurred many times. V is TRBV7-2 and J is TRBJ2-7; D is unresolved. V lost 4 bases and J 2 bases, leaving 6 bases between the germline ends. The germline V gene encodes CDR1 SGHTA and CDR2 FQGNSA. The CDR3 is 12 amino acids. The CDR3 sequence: CASSYGTYEQYF. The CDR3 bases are TGTGCCAGCAGCTACGGTACCTACGAGCAGTACTTC.

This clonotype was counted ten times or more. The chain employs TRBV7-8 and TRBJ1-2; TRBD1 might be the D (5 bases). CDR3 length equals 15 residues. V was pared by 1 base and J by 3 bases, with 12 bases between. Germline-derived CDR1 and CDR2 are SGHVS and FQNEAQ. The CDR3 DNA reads TGTGCCAGCAGCTTAGAGGGGCAGGGAGACTATGGCTACACCTTC. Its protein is CASSLEGQGDYGYTF.

DNA for the CDR3: TGCAGTGCTAGGAGCCCATGGACTAGCGGGAGCTCCTACGAGCAGTACTTC. Residues: CSARSPWTSGSSYEQYF. The rearrangement uses TRBV20-1 and TRBJ2-7, with 13 bases matching TRBD2. Germline loops: CDR1 DFQATT, CDR2 SNEGSKA (reference sequence). Trimming removed 3 bases from V and 0 bases from J; junction bases left unmatched: 8. This CDR3 has 17 residues.

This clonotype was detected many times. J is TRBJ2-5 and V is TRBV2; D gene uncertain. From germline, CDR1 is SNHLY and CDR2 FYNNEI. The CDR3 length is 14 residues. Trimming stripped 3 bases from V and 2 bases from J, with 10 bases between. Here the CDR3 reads CASSESESQETQYF. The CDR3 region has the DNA TGTGCCAGCAGTGAGTCAGAAAGTCAAGAGACCCAGTACTTC.

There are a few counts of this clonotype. The CDR3 DNA sequence: TGTGCCAGCAACTCCTATAGGGGACCAGGCAATCAGCCCCAGCATTTT. It encodes CASNSYRGPGNQPQHF. This rearrangement joins TRBV28 to TRBJ1-5; maybe TRBD1 (5 bases). V was pared by 7 bases and J by 2 bases, with 18 bases between. Germline CDR1 and CDR2: MDHEN and SYDVKM. CDR3 length equals 16 residues.

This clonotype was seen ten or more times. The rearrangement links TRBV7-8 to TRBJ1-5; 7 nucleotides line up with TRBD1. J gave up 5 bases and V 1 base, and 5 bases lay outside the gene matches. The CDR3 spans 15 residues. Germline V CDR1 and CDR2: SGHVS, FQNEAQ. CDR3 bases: TGTGCCAGCAGCTTAGGGGGACAGCATGATCAGCCCCAGCATTTT. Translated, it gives CASSLGGQHDQPQHF.

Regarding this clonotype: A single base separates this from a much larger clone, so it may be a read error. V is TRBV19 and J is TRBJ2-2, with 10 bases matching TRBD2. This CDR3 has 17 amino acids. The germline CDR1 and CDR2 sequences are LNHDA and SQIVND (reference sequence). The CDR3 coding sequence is TGTGCCAGTAGTAATCCGGGACTAGCGAGTAACACCGGGGAGATGTTTTTT. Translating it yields CASSNPGLASNTGEMFF.

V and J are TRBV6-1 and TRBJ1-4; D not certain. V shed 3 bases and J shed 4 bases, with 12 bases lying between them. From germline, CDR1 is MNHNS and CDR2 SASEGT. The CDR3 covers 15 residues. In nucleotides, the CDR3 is TGTGCCAGCAGTGATGGAGGGCTCGATAATGAAAAACTGTTTTTT. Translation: CASSDGGLDNEKLFF.

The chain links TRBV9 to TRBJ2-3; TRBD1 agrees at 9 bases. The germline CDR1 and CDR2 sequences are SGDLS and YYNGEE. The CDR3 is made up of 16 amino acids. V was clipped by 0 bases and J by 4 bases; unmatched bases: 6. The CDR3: CASSVEGTGHSDTQYF. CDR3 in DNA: TGTGCCAGCAGCGTAGAAGGGACAGGGCATTCAGATACGCAGTATTTT.

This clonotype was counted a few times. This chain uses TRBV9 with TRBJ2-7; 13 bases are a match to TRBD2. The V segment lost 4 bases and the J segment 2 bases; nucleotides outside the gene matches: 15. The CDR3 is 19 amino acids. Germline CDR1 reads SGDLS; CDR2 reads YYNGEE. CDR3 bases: TGTGCCAGCAGCCTCCGGGGACTAGCGGGATCCACCCCCACCTACGAGCAGTACTTC. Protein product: CASSLRGLAGSTPTYEQYF.

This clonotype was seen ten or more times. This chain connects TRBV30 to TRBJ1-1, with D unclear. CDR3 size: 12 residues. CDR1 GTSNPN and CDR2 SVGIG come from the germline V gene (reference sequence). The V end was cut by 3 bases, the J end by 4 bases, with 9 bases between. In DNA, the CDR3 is TGTGCCTGGAGAAAGTATGGCACTGAAGCTTTCTTT. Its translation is CAWRKYGTEAFF.

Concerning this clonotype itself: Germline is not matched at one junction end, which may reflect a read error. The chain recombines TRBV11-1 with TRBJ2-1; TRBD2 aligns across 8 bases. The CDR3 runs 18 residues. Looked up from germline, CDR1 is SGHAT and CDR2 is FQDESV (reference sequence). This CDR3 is CASSQWDTSGSDYNEQFF. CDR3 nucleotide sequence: TGCGCCAGCAGCCAGTGGGACACGAGCGGGAGTGACTACAATGAGCAGTTCTTC.

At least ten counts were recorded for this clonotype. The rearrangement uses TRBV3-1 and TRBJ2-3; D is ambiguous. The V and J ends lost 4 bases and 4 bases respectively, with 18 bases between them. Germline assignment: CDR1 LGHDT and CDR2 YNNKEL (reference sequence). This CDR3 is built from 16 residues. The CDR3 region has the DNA TGTGCCAGCAGCCCGGTACCAAGGAGTGTTCCAGATACGCAGTATTTT. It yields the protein CASSPVPRSVPDTQYF.

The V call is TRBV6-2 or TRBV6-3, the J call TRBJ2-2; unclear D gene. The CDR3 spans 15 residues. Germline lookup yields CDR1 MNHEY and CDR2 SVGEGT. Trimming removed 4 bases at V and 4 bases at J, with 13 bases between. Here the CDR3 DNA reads TGTGCCAGCAGTTCGACGGACCCGTCCACCGGGGAGCTGTTTTTT. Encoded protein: CASSSTDPSTGELFF.

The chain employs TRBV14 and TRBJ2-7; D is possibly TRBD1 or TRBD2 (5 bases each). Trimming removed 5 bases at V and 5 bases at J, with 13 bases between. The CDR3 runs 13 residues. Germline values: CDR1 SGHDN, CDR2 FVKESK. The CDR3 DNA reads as TGTGCCAGCAGCGGACGGGGCGCCCACGAGCAGTACTTC. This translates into CASSGRGAHEQYF.

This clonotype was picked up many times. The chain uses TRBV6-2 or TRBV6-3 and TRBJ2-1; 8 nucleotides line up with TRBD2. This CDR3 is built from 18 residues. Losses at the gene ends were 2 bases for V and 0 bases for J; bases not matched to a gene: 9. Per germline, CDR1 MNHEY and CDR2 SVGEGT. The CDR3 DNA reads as TGTGCCAGCAGTTACCCCACGAGGAGCGGGAGCTCCTACAATGAGCAGTTCTTC. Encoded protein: CASSYPTRSGSSYNEQFF.

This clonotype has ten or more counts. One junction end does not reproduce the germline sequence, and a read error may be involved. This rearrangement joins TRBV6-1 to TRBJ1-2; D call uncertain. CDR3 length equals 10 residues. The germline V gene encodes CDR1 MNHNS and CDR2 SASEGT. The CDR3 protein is CASREGGYTF. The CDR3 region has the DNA TGTGCCAGCAGGGAAGGAGGCTACACCTTC.

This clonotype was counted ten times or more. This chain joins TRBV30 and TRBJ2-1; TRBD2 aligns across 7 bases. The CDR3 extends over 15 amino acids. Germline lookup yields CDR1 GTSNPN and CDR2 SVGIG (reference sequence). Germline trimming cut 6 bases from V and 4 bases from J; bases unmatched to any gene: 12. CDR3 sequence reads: CACTTPSGIYNEQFF. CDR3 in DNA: TGTGCCTGTACCACCCCTAGCGGTATTTACAATGAGCAGTTCTTC.

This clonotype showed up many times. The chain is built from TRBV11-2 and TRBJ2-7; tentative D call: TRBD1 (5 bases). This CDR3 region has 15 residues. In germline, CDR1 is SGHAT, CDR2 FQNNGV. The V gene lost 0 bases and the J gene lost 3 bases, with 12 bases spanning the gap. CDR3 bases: TGTGCCAGCAGCTTAGAGTCGACAGATCTCTACGAGCAGTACTTC. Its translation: CASSLESTDLYEQYF. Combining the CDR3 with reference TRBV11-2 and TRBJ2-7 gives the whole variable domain EAGVAQSPRYKIIEKRQSVAFWCNPISGHATLYWYQQILGQGPKLLIQFQNNGVVDDSQLPKDRFSAERLKGVDSTLKIQPAKLEDSAVYLCASSLESTDLYEQYFGPGTRLTVT.

CDR3 amino acids: CASAWTGGKGQPQHF. The CDR3 region has the DNA TGTGCTAGTGCTTGGACAGGCGGGAAGGGTCAGCCCCAGCATTTT. J is TRBJ1-5 and V is TRBV12-5; 7 positions agree with TRBD1. Trimming at V came to 7 bases and at J to 6 bases, leaving 12 bases not matched to a gene. Germline V gene data show CDR1 as LGHNT and CDR2 as FRNRAP. The CDR3 is made up of 15 amino acids. The full variable domain, with the rest looked up from reference TRBV12-5 and TRBJ1-5, is DARVTQTPRHKVTEMGQEVTMRCQPILGHNTVFWYRQTMMQGLELLAYFRNRAPLDDSGMPKDRFSAEMPDATLATLKIQPSEPRDSAVYFCASAWTGGKGQPQHFGDGTRLSIL.

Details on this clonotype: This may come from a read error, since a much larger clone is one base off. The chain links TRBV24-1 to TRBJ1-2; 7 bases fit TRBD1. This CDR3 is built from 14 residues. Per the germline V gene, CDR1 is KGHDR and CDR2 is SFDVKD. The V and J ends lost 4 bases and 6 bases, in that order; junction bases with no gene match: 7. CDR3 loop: CATSDAGQLDGYTF. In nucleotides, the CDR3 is TGTGCCACCAGTGACGCGGGACAGTTGGATGGCTACACCTTC.

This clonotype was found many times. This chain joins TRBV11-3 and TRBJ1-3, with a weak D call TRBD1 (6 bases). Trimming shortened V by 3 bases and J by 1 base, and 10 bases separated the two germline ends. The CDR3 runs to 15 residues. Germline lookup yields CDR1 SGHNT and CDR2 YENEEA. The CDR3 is CASSFPRGSGNTIYF. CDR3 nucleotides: TGTGCCAGCAGCTTCCCTAGGGGGTCTGGAAACACCATATATTTT.

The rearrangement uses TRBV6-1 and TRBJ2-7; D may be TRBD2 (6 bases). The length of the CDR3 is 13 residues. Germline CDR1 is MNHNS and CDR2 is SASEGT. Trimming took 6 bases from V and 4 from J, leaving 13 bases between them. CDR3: CASSRTREYEQYF. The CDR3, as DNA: TGTGCCAGCAGCCGGACCCGGGAGTACGAGCAGTACTTC.

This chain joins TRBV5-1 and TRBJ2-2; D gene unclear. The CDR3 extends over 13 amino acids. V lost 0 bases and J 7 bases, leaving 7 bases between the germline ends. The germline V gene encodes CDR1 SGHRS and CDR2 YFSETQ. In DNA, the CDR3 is TGCGCCAGCAGCTTGGCTTTATACGGGGAGCTGTTTTTT. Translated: CASSLALYGELFF. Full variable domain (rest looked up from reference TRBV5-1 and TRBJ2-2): KAGVTQTPRYLIKTRGQQVTLSCSPISGHRSVSWYQQTPGQGLQFLFEYFSETQRNKGNFPGRFSGRQFSNSRSEMNVSTLELGDSALYLCASSLALYGELFFGEGSRLTVL.

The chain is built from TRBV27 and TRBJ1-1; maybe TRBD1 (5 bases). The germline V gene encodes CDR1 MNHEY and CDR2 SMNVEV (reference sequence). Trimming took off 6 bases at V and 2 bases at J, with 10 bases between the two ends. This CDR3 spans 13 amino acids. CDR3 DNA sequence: TGTGCCAGCAGACCGACAGTCAACACTGAAGCTTTCTTT. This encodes CASRPTVNTEAFF.

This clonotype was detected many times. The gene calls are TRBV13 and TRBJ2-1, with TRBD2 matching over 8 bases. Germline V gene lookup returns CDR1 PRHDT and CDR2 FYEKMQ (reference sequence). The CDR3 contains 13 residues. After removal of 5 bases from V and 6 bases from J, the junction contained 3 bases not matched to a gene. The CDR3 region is CASSELAANEQFF. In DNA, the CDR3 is TGTGCCAGCAGCGAACTAGCGGCCAATGAGCAGTTCTTC.